This is a list of T cell receptor beta chains from one sample in a study of regulatory T cells in long-lasting Graves disease. TCRdb recomputed calls from the multiplex PCR reads with MiXCR, one row per CDR3 protein. The sample consists of almost 450,000 distinct CDR3 sequences, around 15% of them appearing once. The same sample was also studied in work on T cells in Graves' hyperthyroidism and ophthalmopathy.

The specimen was peripheral blood mononuclear cells (PBMCs), collected at new diagnosis, from a patient treated with antithyroid drugs. The origin of the receptors is a woman in her 30s with Graves disease. Each CDR3 is given with its conserved first and last residue. The D gene is left open where the match is weak. Size values are once, few and many counts, or a class for expanded clones, and some rows have none.

CDR3 DNA,CDR3 protein,clone size,D gene,J gene,CDR3 length,V gene
TGTGCCAGCCCCCCCCCAGGGGGTTCCTACGAGCAGTACTTC,CASPPPGGSYEQYF,few,TRBD1,TRBJ2-7,14,TRBV28
TGTGCCAGCAGTCCTCGGGGTGGGGGACAGATCTACGAGCAGTACTTC,CASSPRGGGQIYEQYF,few,TRBD1,TRBJ2-7,16,TRBV27
TGTGCCAGCAGTTCCGGGACAAGCGAAAAACTGTTTTTT,CASSSGTSEKLFF,many,.,TRBJ1-4,13,TRBV27
TGCGCCAGCAGCCGTACAGACTCTGGAAACACCATATATTTT,CASSRTDSGNTIYF,many,.,TRBJ1-3,14,TRBV5-1
TGTGCCAGCAGCCCCCGAGTCGTTGGAGACAGGGTAAATGAAAAACTGTTTTTT,CASSPRVVGDRVNEKLFF,few,TRBD1,TRBJ1-4,18,TRBV7-2
TGTGCCAGCTCACCAAGACAGACCCGATATGGCTACACCTTC,CASSPRQTRYGYTF,many,.,TRBJ1-2,14,TRBV18
TGTGCCAGCAGAGCTAGCGGTACCTATAGCACAGATACGCAGTATTTT,CASRASGTYSTDTQYF,.,TRBD2,TRBJ2-3,16,TRBV6-2/TRBV6-3
TGTGCCAGCAGTTTCGGGGGGAACCGGGGGGATTCAAAACTGTTTTTT,CASSFGGNRGDSKLFF,many,.,TRBJ1-4,16,TRBV12-3/TRBV12-4
TGTGCCAGCAGTGAGGGCGAGCGGGTCTTTGAGACCCAGTACTTC,CASSEGERVFETQYF,.,.,TRBJ2-5,15,TRBV25-1
TGTGCCAGCAGCTTCTCTCAGGGGTACTATGGCTACACCTTC,CASSFSQGYYGYTF,many,.,TRBJ1-2,14,TRBV7-9
TGTGCCAGCAGCTTCCCCCAGGGTGCCGACCCCAACAATGAGCAGTTCTTC,CASSFPQGADPNNEQFF,.,.,TRBJ2-1,17,TRBV7-9
TGTGCCAGCAGCCCACCCTTTGGACAGACTAGCACAGATACGCAGTATTTT,CASSPPFGQTSTDTQYF,.,.,TRBJ2-3,17,TRBV7-9
TGCGCCAGCAGCCAAAGTCGGGACTTAGCCTACGAGCAGTACTTC,CASSQSRDLAYEQYF,many,.,TRBJ2-7,15,TRBV4-3
TGCAGCGTTGAAAATAGCGGGAGGGGTCGTGAGCAGTTCTTC,CSVENSGRGREQFF,many,TRBD2,TRBJ2-1,14,TRBV29-1
TGTGCCAGCAGCTCCACTAGAGCGGAGGTTACGCAGTATTTT,CASSSTRAEVTQYF,many,.,TRBJ2-3,14,TRBV2
TGTGCCAGTAGTATAGACCCCCCCCAGAGCCCAACCTACAATGAGCAGTTCTTC,CASSIDPPQSPTYNEQFF,.,.,TRBJ2-1,18,TRBV19
TGCAGTGCTAGTGGGTGGCGGGAGTTCAACGAGCAGTACTTC,CSASGWREFNEQYF,many,TRBD2,TRBJ2-7,14,TRBV20-1
TGCAGTGCTAGAGTGGGACTAGCGGGAGCGGGAGTAACAGATACGCAGTATTTT,CSARVGLAGAGVTDTQYF,many,TRBD2,TRBJ2-3,18,TRBV20-1
TGTGCCAGCAGCTTAGTGGAGCCGATTTACGAGCAGTACTTC,CASSLVEPIYEQYF,many,.,TRBJ2-7,14,TRBV11-2
TGTGCCAGCAGTTTAACCAGGCGGGGCAGGGGGGAGAAGTACGAGCAGTACTTC,CASSLTRRGRGEKYEQYF,many,.,TRBJ2-7,18,TRBV28
TGTGCCAGCAGCTTAACGAGCGGGAGGTACGAGCAGTACTTC,CASSLTSGRYEQYF,many,TRBD2,TRBJ2-7,14,TRBV7-9
TGTGCCAGCAGCTCCCGGGACAGGGTCGATGAGCAGTTCTTC,CASSSRDRVDEQFF,many,TRBD1,TRBJ2-1,14,TRBV7-2
TGCAGCGTTGTGGACAGGGCGACCAAAAACATTCAGTACTTC,CSVVDRATKNIQYF,.,TRBD1,TRBJ2-4,14,TRBV29-1
TGCAGCGTCTTCTCGGGTAACTCCTACAATGAGCAGTTCTTC,CSVFSGNSYNEQFF,many,.,TRBJ2-1,14,TRBV29-1